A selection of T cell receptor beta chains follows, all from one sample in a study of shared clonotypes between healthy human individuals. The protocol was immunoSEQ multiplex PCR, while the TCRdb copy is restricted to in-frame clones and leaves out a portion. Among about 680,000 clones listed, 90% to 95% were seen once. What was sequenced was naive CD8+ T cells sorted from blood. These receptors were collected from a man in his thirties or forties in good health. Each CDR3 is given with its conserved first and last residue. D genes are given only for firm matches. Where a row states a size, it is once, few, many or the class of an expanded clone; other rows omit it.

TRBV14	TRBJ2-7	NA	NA	TGTGCCAGCAGCCAAGTAATCGGGACACTCTACGAGCAGTACTTC	CASSQVIGTLYEQYF
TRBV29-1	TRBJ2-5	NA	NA	TGCAGCGTTGATGAGGGGACGAGCGCTATAGAGACCCAGTACTTC	CSVDEGTSAIETQYF
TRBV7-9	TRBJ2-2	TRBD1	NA	TGTGCCAGCAGCTTAGCTAGCGTCTCAGGGGGCACCGGGGAGCTGTTTTTT	CASSLASVSGGTGELFF
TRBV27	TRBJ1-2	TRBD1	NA	TGTGCCAGCAGTCCCGGACAGGGGGATGGCTACACCTTC	CASSPGQGDGYTF
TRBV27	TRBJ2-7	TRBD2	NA	TGTGCCAGCGCACTAGCGGGAGTATACGAGCAGTACTTC	CASALAGVYEQYF
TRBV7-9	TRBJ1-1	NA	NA	TGTGCCAGCAGTTCCCGACAGATGAACACTGAAGCTTTCTTT	CASSSRQMNTEAFF
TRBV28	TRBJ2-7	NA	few	TGTGCCAGCATGGGCAGGGGAACGGGACGAGAGCAGTACTTC	CASMGRGTGREQYF
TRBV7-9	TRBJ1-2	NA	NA	TGTGCCAGCAGGTTGACGGAGGATTCAGCTAACTATGGCTACACCTTC	CASRLTEDSANYGYTF
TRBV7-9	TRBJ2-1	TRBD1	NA	TGTGCCAGCAGCTCGGGACAGGAAACCATGAATGAGCAGTTCTTC	CASSSGQETMNEQFF
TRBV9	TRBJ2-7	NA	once	TGTGCCAGCAGCGGGCGGGACGGACCTTACGAGCAGTACTTC	CASSGRDGPYEQYF
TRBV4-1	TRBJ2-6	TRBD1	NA	TGCGCCAGCAGCCTCCGACAGGGGGAATCTGGGGCCAACGTCCTGACTTTC	CASSLRQGESGANVLTF
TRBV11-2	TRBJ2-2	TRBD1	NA	TGTGCCAGCAGCTCCGAGATAAACACAGGGGAACCCGGGGAGCTGTTTTTT	CASSSEINTGEPGELFF
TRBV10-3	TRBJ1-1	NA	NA	TGTGCCACCTTCCAAAGAAATGAAGCTTTCTTT	CATFQRNEAFF
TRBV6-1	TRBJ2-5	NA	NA	TGTGCCAGCAGTGAAGGATTTCAAGAGACCCAGTACTTC	CASSEGFQETQYF
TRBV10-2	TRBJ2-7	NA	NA	TGCGCCAGCAGACAGGGTAGCTCCTACGAGCAGTACTTC	CASRQGSSYEQYF
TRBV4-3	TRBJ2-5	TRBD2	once	TGCGCCAGCAGCCAAGATGTAGCGGGATGGGAGACCCAGTACTTC	CASSQDVAGWETQYF
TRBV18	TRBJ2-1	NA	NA	TGTGCCAGTGAGGGAATGGAGCATGAGCAGTTCTTC	CASEGMEHEQFF
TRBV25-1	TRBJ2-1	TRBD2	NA	TGTGCCAGCAGTGAAGCGGCTAGCGGATTCTACAATGAGCAGTTCTTC	CASSEAASGFYNEQFF
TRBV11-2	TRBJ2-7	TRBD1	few	TGTGCCAGCAGCCCACCGGACAGGGGGCCCTACGAGCAGTACTTC	CASSPPDRGPYEQYF
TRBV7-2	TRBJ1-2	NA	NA	TGTGCCAGCAGCTTATTCAGGGGCTATGGCTACACCTTC	CASSLFRGYGYTF
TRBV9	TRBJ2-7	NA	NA	TGTGCCAGCAGCGAGTTCCCCGATATCTACTACGAGCAGTACTTC	CASSEFPDIYYEQYF
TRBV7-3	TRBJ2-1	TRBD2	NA	TGTGCCAGCAGCCGGTCCGGGACTAGCGCTTCCTTAGAGCAGTTCTTC	CASSRSGTSASLEQFF
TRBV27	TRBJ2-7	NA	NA	TGTGCCAGCAGTTTAAAGGGCAGGAGCTCCTACGAGCAGTACTTC	CASSLKGRSSYEQYF
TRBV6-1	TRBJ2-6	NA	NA	TGTGCCAGCCAAAAAGGGAACGGGGCCAACGTCCTGACTTTC	CASQKGNGANVLTF
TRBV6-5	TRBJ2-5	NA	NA	TGTGCCAGCAGTCCCCCCGGAGAGACCCAGTACTTC	CASSPPGETQYF
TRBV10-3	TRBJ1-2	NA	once	TGTGCCATCAGTGAATTCGGGAGGGCTGATGGCTACACCTTC	CAISEFGRADGYTF
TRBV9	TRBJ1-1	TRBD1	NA	TGTGCCAGCAGCGTCTTCCCCGGGACAGGAGAAATGAACACTGAAGCTTTCTTT	CASSVFPGTGEMNTEAFF
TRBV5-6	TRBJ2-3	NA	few	TGTGCCAGCAGTCCGCCAGAGAGCACAGATACGCAGTATTTT	CASSPPESTDTQYF
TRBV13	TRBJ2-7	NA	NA	TGTGCCAGCGGAACCGACGGAGCCACCTACGAGCAGTACTTC	CASGTDGATYEQYF
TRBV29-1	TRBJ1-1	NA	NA	TGCAGCGTTGACGAGTGGACTGAAGCTTTCTTT	CSVDEWTEAFF
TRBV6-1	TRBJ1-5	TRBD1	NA	TGTGCCAGCAGTGAAAGGGTCGGGGACAGGGGAAATCAGCCCCAGCATTTT	CASSERVGDRGNQPQHF
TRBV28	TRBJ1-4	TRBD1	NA	TGTGCCAGCAGCCGCCCCCGGGACAGGGTTGAAAAACTGTTTTTT	CASSRPRDRVEKLFF
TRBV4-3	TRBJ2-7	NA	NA	TGCGCCAGCAGCCAGTCACGCTACGGAGCCTACGAGCAGTACTTC	CASSQSRYGAYEQYF
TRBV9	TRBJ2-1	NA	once	TGTGCCAGCAGCGTAGCGGGAGCATATTACAATGAGCAGTTCTTC	CASSVAGAYYNEQFF
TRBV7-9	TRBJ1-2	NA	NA	TGTGCCAGCAGCTTAAATGCCTGGGGCGATGGCTACACCTTC	CASSLNAWGDGYTF
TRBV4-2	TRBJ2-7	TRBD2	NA	TGTGCCAGCAGCCAAGGGGGAGGGCCAGTCGAGCAGTACTTC	CASSQGGGPVEQYF
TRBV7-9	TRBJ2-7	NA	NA	TGTGCCAGCAGCCTTGGTCGCTACGAGCAGTACTTC	CASSLGRYEQYF